The sequence of this T cell receptor (beta chain) was determined in a study of cytomegalovirus exposure and HLA in healthy donors. Study as a whole: Within an early data release were around 80 million unique TCRs drawn from HLA-typed donors. The study's findings and limits: Later analysis indicated greater clonal expansion among HLA-associated TCR beta chains than among equally common other chains.

The CDR3 spans 18 residues. The junction had 14 bases not matched to a gene; V was cut back by 5 bases and J by 7 bases. Looked up from germline, CDR1 is MDHEN and CDR2 is SYDVKM. The primer mix had 60 Vbeta and 13 Jbeta primers. Produced via immunoSEQ multiplex PCR; TCRdb's table is partial and in-frame only. The sample yields 100,000 to 150,000 clones, of which the top ten take up around 2.2%. Comment on this clone: The antigen is undetermined.

Sequenced material: PBMCs. The chain links TRBV28 to TRBJ2-3; TRBD2 matches at 14 bases. The source is a middle-aged man in good health and CMV-seronegative. CDR3 nucleotides: TGTGCCAGCAGTCTAATGGGCACCGGGACTAGCGGGAGACATACGCAGTATTTT. Amino acid sequence: CASSLMGTGTSGRHTQYF.